This TCR beta chain was observed in a study of blood T cell repertoires in COVID-19. Across the whole study: Acute and convalescent COVID-19 samples came from the United States, Italy and Spain.

The V end was cut by 4 bases, the J end by 8 bases, with 8 bases between. This CDR3 spans 11 amino acids. Germline CDR1 and CDR2: ENHRY and SYGVKD. Using immunoSEQ multiplex PCR, the repertoire was profiled, and TCRdb retains in-frame clones only, with some absent. The sample consists of about 48,000 clones, 80% to 90% of them appearing once. The sequenced material came from peripheral blood. This TCR was recovered from a woman older than 75 with acute or convalescent COVID-19. The V call is TRBV10-3, the J call TRBJ1-2; D is unclear. CDR3 nucleotides: TGTGCCATCAGTGCTGACACCGGCTACACCTTC. Residues: CAISADTGYTF.